The rows below give T cell receptor beta chains drawn from one sample of a study of human T cells and chemical hapten exposure. TCRdb re-called the RACE reads through MiXCR, storing one row per CDR3 protein. The profile shows about 120,000 distinct CDR3 sequences, around 15% of them singletons. The sequencing used whole blood, collected in connection with sensitization to the hapten diphenylcyclopropenone (DPC). These receptors were taken from a man aged 18 to 35 with alopecia areata. Some clones in this sample may be carry-over from other donors' samples. CDR3s include the opening cysteine and the closing phenylalanine or tryptophan. D genes are given only for firm matches. Rows give clone size only sometimes, using once, few, many, or a class for an expanded clone.

- TRBJ1-1 few TRBV3-1 TGTGCCAGCAGCCATGAAACAAGAACTGAAGCTTTCTTT CASSHETRTEAFF
- TRBJ2-7 - TRBV19 TGTGCCAGTAACAGCGGGCTAGCCGACTACGAGCAGTACTTC CASNSGLADYEQYF
- TRBJ2-1 - TRBV6-2/TRBV6-3 TGTGCCAGCTTCGACAGCTACCGTGAGCAGTTCTTC CASFDSYREQFF
- TRBJ2-2 many TRBV9 TGTGCCAGCAGCGTAGAGGGGACACTCACCGGGGAGCTGTTTTTT CASSVEGTLTGELFF
- TRBJ1-2 few TRBV5-5 TGTGCCAGCAAGGGCACAGGACTCGTTAACTATGGCTACACCTTC CASKGTGLVNYGYTF
- TRBJ2-1 - TRBV11-2 TGTGCCAGCAGCTTAGGGGCGGGCAGCTCCTACAATGAGCAGTTCTTC CASSLGAGSSYNEQFF
TRBD1 TRBJ1-5 many TRBV18 TGTGCCAGCTCACCTGGACAGGGTGGATGGCCCCAGCATTTT CASSPGQGGWPQHF
- TRBJ1-4 many TRBV11-2 TGTGCCAGCAGCGCCGCAAATGAAAAACTGTTTTTT CASSAANEKLFF
TRBD2 TRBJ2-1 - TRBV7-2 TGTGCCAGCAGCTTATCAGGTGTCGGGGGGACCTACAATGAGCAGTTCTTC CASSLSGVGGTYNEQFF
- TRBJ2-2 - TRBV5-1 TGCGCCAGCAGAAATTCCCGGGAGACTCAACTTAAAGCGAACACCGGGGAGCTGTTTTTT CASRNSRETQLKANTGELFF
- TRBJ1-5 - TRBV7-2 TGTGCCAGCAGCTTAGGGATCAGGGAAAGGAATCAGCCCCAGCATTTT CASSLGIRERNQPQHF
TRBD1 TRBJ1-5 many TRBV29-1 TGCAGCGTTAGGACAGGGAACCATCAGCCCCAGCATTTT CSVRTGNHQPQHF
TRBD2 TRBJ2-1 - TRBV5-1 TGCGCCAGCAGCTTGAGGCCTAGCGGGGAGAATGAGCAGTTCTTC CASSLRPSGENEQFF
- TRBJ2-5 - TRBV12-3/TRBV12-4 TGTGCCAGCAGTTTAGGGGCAGAAGAGACCCAGTACTTC CASSLGAEETQYF
- TRBJ1-6 - TRBV10-3 TGTGCCATCAGTGAGTCCGGGGGAAAGATCGGGTCACCCCTCCACTTT CAISESGGKIGSPLHF
- TRBJ2-2 few TRBV3-1 TGTGCCAGCAGGTCTAGCTCAAAGAACACCGGGGAGCTGTTTTTT CASRSSSKNTGELFF
- TRBJ1-3 - TRBV25-1 TGTGCCAGCACCCCCGCGATAGGAAACTCTGGAAACACCATATATTTT CASTPAIGNSGNTIYF
TRBD2 TRBJ2-3 - TRBV2 TGTGCCAGCAGTGGAGGACTAGCGGCTAGCACAGATACGCAGTATTTT CASSGGLAASTDTQYF
- TRBJ1-2 few TRBV6-5 TGTGCCAGCAGGCGATATCAGGAGATTTCTAACTATGGCTACACCTTC CASRRYQEISNYGYTF
TRBD1 TRBJ2-5 few TRBV7-2 TGTGCCAGCAGCTCCGACAGGGGGCTAAAGACCCAGTACTTC CASSSDRGLKTQYF
- TRBJ2-3 once TRBV10-3 TGTGCCATCAGTGAGTCGGTCTTCACAGATACGCAGTATTTT CAISESVFTDTQYF
TRBD1 TRBJ2-1 - TRBV9 TGTGCCAGCAGCTCCTGGACAGGACCTAACAATGAGCAGTTCTTC CASSSWTGPNNEQFF
TRBD1 TRBJ2-5 - TRBV5-1 TGCGCCAGCAGCTCCGGACAGGGGCCCCAAGAGACCCAGTACTTC CASSSGQGPQETQYF
TRBD1 TRBJ2-7 once TRBV10-3 TGTGCCATCAGCGGGGACAGTAGCGAGCAGTACTTC CAISGDSSEQYF
- TRBJ1-1 - TRBV7-2 TGTGCCAGCAGCTTCTCGCAGAACACTGAAGCTTTCTTT CASSFSQNTEAFF
- TRBJ2-7 - TRBV5-1 TGCGCCAGCAGCTTGGTACAGGGCACCCTCCACGAGCAGTACTTC CASSLVQGTLHEQYF
- TRBJ2-1 - TRBV6-2/TRBV6-3 TGTGCCAGCAGTTTTCAGGGGCTCTCCTACAATGAGCAGTTCTTC CASSFQGLSYNEQFF
TRBD1 TRBJ2-7 many TRBV7-2 TGTGCCAGCAGCCTAATCGGGACAGGGGCCTACGAGCAGTACTTC CASSLIGTGAYEQYF
- TRBJ1-5 few TRBV6-2/TRBV6-3 TGTGCCAGCAGTAGCCCCCTAGGTTTTAGCAATCAGCCCCAGCATTTT CASSSPLGFSNQPQHF
TRBD1 TRBJ1-1 - TRBV18 TGTGCCAGCTCACCAACAGGGGCTGAGACTGAAGCTTTCTTT CASSPTGAETEAFF
TRBD2 TRBJ2-3 - TRBV7-2 TGTGCCAGCAGCCTCGGGACTAGCGGGGGGAGGAGCACAGATACGCAGTATTTT CASSLGTSGGRSTDTQYF
TRBD2 TRBJ2-1 - TRBV3-1 TGTGCCAGCAGCCGTGGGGGACTAGCGTCCGGCTCCTACAATGAGCAGTTCTTC CASSRGGLASGSYNEQFF
TRBD1 TRBJ1-6 - TRBV7-2 TGTGCCAGCAGCTTCAGGGGACAGTGGAATTCACCCCTCCACTTT CASSFRGQWNSPLHF
- TRBJ1-2 many TRBV20-1 TGCAGTGCTAGAGATATTTCAGGAGACTATGGCTACACCTTC CSARDISGDYGYTF
TRBD1 TRBJ1-1 - TRBV2 TGTGCCAGCAGTGGGGAGACAGGGCTCCCTGAAGCTTTCTTT CASSGETGLPEAFF
- TRBJ1-5 many TRBV12-3/TRBV12-4 TGTGCCAGCAGCCGGGGAGGGGCTCATAGCAATCAGCCCCAGCATTTT CASSRGGAHSNQPQHF
- TRBJ1-5 few TRBV3-1 TGTGCCAGCAGCCAAGCCCAGCAGAATCAGCCCCAGCATTTT CASSQAQQNQPQHF
- TRBJ1-1 - TRBV18 TGTGCCACCCGGGGAGTGGCTGAGGCTTTCTTT CATRGVAEAFF
- TRBJ2-7 - TRBV12-3/TRBV12-4 TGTGCCAGCAGATCGGGCCTCCCTACCTACGAGCAGTACTTC CASRSGLPTYEQYF
- TRBJ2-2 - TRBV4-3 TGCGCCAGCAGCACCCGTGCAGCGAACACCGGGGAGCTGTTTTTT CASSTRAANTGELFF
- TRBJ2-1 - TRBV20-1 TGCAGTGCTAGTCCTCCGTATCAGGGGATGGATGAGCAGTTCTTC CSASPPYQGMDEQFF
TRBD1 TRBJ1-5 - TRBV4-3 TGCGCCAGCAGCCACGGGACAGGCAGTAATCAGCCCCAGCATTTT CASSHGTGSNQPQHF
- TRBJ1-1 many TRBV7-3 TGTGCCAGCAGCCCGACCGGGACGGGGGAAGCTTTCTTT CASSPTGTGEAFF
- TRBJ1-1 - TRBV6-6 TGTGCCAGCAGCCACGACATGGGGTCTGAAGCTTTCTTT CASSHDMGSEAFF
- TRBJ2-3 - TRBV4-2 TGTGCCAGCAGCCAGAATTCCAGGGGAATCACAGATACGCAGTATTTT CASSQNSRGITDTQYF
TRBD2 TRBJ2-3 - TRBV9 TGTGCCAGCAGCGTAGCTGGACTAGCGGGGGTCACAGATACGCAGTATTTT CASSVAGLAGVTDTQYF
- TRBJ2-3 few TRBV11-2 TGTGCCAGCAGCTTAGGTCAGGCCACAGATACGCAGTATTTT CASSLGQATDTQYF
TRBD1 TRBJ1-3 few TRBV7-2 TGTGCCAGCAGCTTAGATGTCAGGGGGGAAAACACCATATATTTT CASSLDVRGENTIYF
TRBD1 TRBJ1-5 many TRBV18 TGTGCCAGCTCACCAATGACAGGGGACAATCAGCCCCAGCATTTT CASSPMTGDNQPQHF
- TRBJ2-2 few TRBV15 TGTGCCACCAGCGTCCTTCAGGGTACCGGGGAGCTGTTTTTT CATSVLQGTGELFF